The 22 T cell receptor beta chains presented below share a single source sample, sequenced in a study of T cell repertoires in cytomegalovirus infection. TCRdb reanalysed the reads using MiXCR and keeps one entry per CDR3 protein. The sample lists around 630,000 distinct CDR3 sequences; 24% were seen once. The sample was CD8+ T cells from PBMCs. Every receptor here comes from a human donor in good health (CMV status not recorded). Some clones in this sample may be carry-over from other donors' samples.

This clonotype has more than one count but fewer than ten. The chain employs TRBV10-3 and TRBJ2-6; TRBD2 matches at 7 bases. Per germline, CDR1 ENHRY and CDR2 SYGVKD. V lost 8 bases to trimming and J lost 0 bases; unmatched junction nucleotides: 7. The CDR3 extends over 16 amino acids. CDR3 nucleotides: TGTGCCATCTTGGGGAGGGATTACTCTGGGGCCAACGTCCTGACTTTC. Protein: CAILGRDYSGANVLTF.

This clonotype came up a few times. The rearrangement links TRBV6-2 or TRBV6-3 to TRBJ1-1; the D is unclear. This CDR3 comprises 14 residues. The germline V gene has CDR1 MNHEY and CDR2 SVGEGT. The V gene lost 2 bases and the J gene lost 0 bases, with 7 bases spanning the gap. CDR3 region: CASSYPYMNTEAFF. In nucleotides, the CDR3 is TGTGCCAGCAGTTACCCCTACATGAACACTGAAGCTTTCTTT.

CDR3: CASPSSGGYYGYTF. The CDR3 nucleotides read TGTGCCAGCCCATCTAGCGGGGGGTACTATGGCTACACCTTC. V usage is TRBV2 and J usage is TRBJ1-2; possible D gene TRBD1, 5 bases. Germline V CDR1 and CDR2: SNHLY, FYNNEI. This CDR3 region has 14 residues. V was clipped by 8 bases and J by 3 bases, with 16 bases between them.

V and J are TRBV28 and TRBJ2-7, with D maybe TRBD2 (7 bases). The CDR3 contains 14 residues. Trimming pared 8 bases from V and 7 bases from J, leaving 21 bases between. Germline CDR1 and CDR2: MDHEN and SYDVKM. The CDR3 spells CASGLRGAGGEQYV. CDR3 DNA sequence: TGTGCCAGCGGCCTACGGGGGGCCGGCGGGGAGCAGTACGTC.

Concerning this clonotype: A much larger clone lies a single base off, so this may be a read error. The V call is TRBV10-3, the J call TRBJ2-2, with D uncertain. CDR1 ENHRY and CDR2 SYGVKD come from the germline V gene. V was clipped by 4 bases and J by 0 bases, with 12 bases between them. The CDR3 totals 16 residues. This CDR3 reads CAISGPERSNTGELFF. The CDR3, as DNA: TGTGCCATCAGTGGTCCGGAACGGTCGAACACCGGGGAGCTGTTTTTT.

CDR3 in amino acids: CASRRPGQDPGNTIYF. The CDR3 DNA is TGTGCCAGCAGGCGTCCGGGACAGGACCCTGGAAACACCATATATTTT. The chain has TRBV7-9 and TRBJ1-3, with 8 bases lining up with TRBD1. The CDR3 is 16 residues long. V was pared by 6 bases and J by 2 bases, with 9 bases of the junction left unmatched. Germline assignment: CDR1 SEHNR and CDR2 FQNEAQ (reference sequence).

Many counts were recorded for this clonotype. The rearrangement links TRBV28 to TRBJ2-4; 9 bases line up with TRBD1. The ends lost 4 bases at V and 4 bases at J; junction bases unmatched: 2. The CDR3 has 14 amino acids. In germline, CDR1 is MDHEN, CDR2 SYDVKM. CDR3: CASSSGTGKNIQYF. The CDR3 DNA sequence: TGTGCCAGCAGTTCGGGGACAGGGAAAAACATTCAGTACTTC.

The chain joins TRBV7-9 to TRBJ1-5; D is ambiguous. Germline V gene lookup returns CDR1 SEHNR and CDR2 FQNEAQ (reference sequence). The CDR3 totals 13 residues. V was pared by 5 bases and J by 7 bases, with 12 bases between. The CDR3 DNA is TGTGCCAGCAGCAACTCGCGAGACCAGCCCCAGCATTTT. Translating it yields CASSNSRDQPQHF.

The table lists this clonotype with many counts. This rearrangement joins TRBV6-2 or TRBV6-3 to TRBJ1-5; no reliable D call. The CDR3 runs 14 residues. Germline V gene lookup returns CDR1 MNHEY and CDR2 SVGEGT. The germline V and J ends were trimmed by 4 bases and 5 bases, with 12 bases remaining between them. CDR3 bases: TGTGCCAGCAGTTGGAACGGGGTCTATCAGCCCCAGCATTTT. Protein product: CASSWNGVYQPQHF.

The chain combines TRBV2 with TRBJ2-5, with D perhaps matching TRBD2 (5 bases). The V and J ends lost 3 bases and 5 bases respectively, with 13 bases between them. Germline V gene lookup returns CDR1 SNHLY and CDR2 FYNNEI. The CDR3 runs 14 residues. DNA for the CDR3: TGTGCCAGCAGTGATCTGGCTAGCTTCGAGACCCAGTACTTC. Protein sequence: CASSDLASFETQYF.

This clonotype was detected ten times or more. This rearrangement joins TRBV7-2 to TRBJ2-7; D is perhaps TRBD1 (5 bases). From germline, CDR1 is SGHTA and CDR2 FQGNSA. Deletions cut 2 bases from V and 3 bases from J, with 11 bases between. CDR3 length: 14 residues. The CDR3 reads CASSLNRQIYEQYF. The CDR3 DNA follows: TGTGCCAGCAGCTTAAACCGACAGATCTACGAGCAGTACTTC.

This clonotype was picked up many times. The chain links TRBV14 to TRBJ1-2; D is unresolved. V was shortened by 4 bases and J by 6 bases, with 12 bases between the two germline ends. From germline, CDR1 is SGHDN and CDR2 FVKESK. The CDR3 covers 13 residues. The CDR3 DNA reads as TGTGCCAGCAGCCCCCTAGGCGGAGATGGCTACACCTTC. Encoded protein: CASSPLGGDGYTF.

Only a few counts were recorded for this clonotype. V is TRBV19 and J is TRBJ2-7; tentative D call: TRBD2 (5 bases). V dropped 5 bases and J dropped 7 bases, with 21 bases sitting between them. Germline CDR1 reads LNHDA; CDR2 reads SQIVND (reference sequence). The CDR3 has 15 amino acids. The CDR3 DNA follows: TGTGCCAGTAGTTATTCCGTGGACTGGCGTTCGGAGCAGTACTTC. It codes for CASSYSVDWRSEQYF.

Ten or more counts support this clonotype. This chain connects TRBV19 to TRBJ2-2, with D possibly called TRBD1 or TRBD2 (6 bases each). The CDR3 extends over 15 amino acids. V was pared by 3 bases and J by 5 bases, with 13 bases between. Germline assignment: CDR1 LNHDA and CDR2 SQIVND (reference sequence). This CDR3 is CASSMFQGRTGELFF. The CDR3 DNA sequence: TGTGCCAGTAGTATGTTCCAGGGGAGGACCGGGGAGCTGTTTTTT.

This clonotype was seen only once. The rearrangement joins TRBV6-1 to TRBJ2-7, with D possibly matching TRBD2 (6 bases). Germline CDR1 is MNHNS and CDR2 is SASEGT. Trimming stripped 1 base from V and 2 bases from J, with 6 bases between. The CDR3 is 13 residues long. The CDR3 DNA reads as TGTGCCAGCAGTGAAGGGGGGGCCTACGAGCAGTACGTC. Translating gives CASSEGGAYEQYV.

The rearrangement links TRBV29-1 to TRBJ2-7, with D uncertain. The CDR3 consists of 13 residues. V was pared by 2 bases and J by 2 bases, with 10 bases between. Germline V gene sequence: CDR1 SQVTM, CDR2 ANQGSEA. The CDR3 loop is CSVEMDVPYEQYF. The CDR3 DNA sequence: TGCAGCGTTGAAATGGACGTCCCCTACGAGCAGTACTTC.

This clonotype turned up a few times. The gene calls are TRBV7-9 and TRBJ2-3; D gene unclear. The germline V and J ends were trimmed by 11 bases and 0 bases, with 18 bases remaining between them. Germline V gene lookup returns CDR1 SEHNR and CDR2 FQNEAQ (reference sequence). The CDR3 length is 15 residues. The DNA of the CDR3 is TGTGCCGGTGTATCGACTGGGCTTAGCACAGATACGCAGTATTTT. Translating it yields CAGVSTGLSTDTQYF.

This chain connects TRBV6-2 or TRBV6-3 to TRBJ2-7; 8 nucleotides line up with TRBD1. The CDR3 loop spans 15 amino acids. Looked up from germline, CDR1 is MNHEY and CDR2 is SVGEGT. The CDR3 region is CAISYLQGGGSEQYV. The CDR3 DNA follows: TGTGCCATCAGTTACCTACAGGGGGGAGGCTCCGAGCAGTACGTC.

The chain joins TRBV19 to TRBJ2-6; D is undetermined. This CDR3 is 16 amino acids long. Germline-derived CDR1 and CDR2 are LNHDA and SQIVND (reference sequence). Trimming removed 6 bases from V and 0 bases from J, with 12 bases in between. In DNA, the CDR3 is TGTGCCAGTAGACCCGGGCCGACCTCTGGGGCCAACGTCCTGACTTTC. The encoded protein is CASRPGPTSGANVLTF.

This clonotype has only a few counts. This chain uses TRBV12-5 with TRBJ1-2; 8 positions agree with TRBD1. V shed 2 bases and J 4 bases; nucleotides not matched to a gene: 3. Germline V lookup: CDR1 LGHNT, CDR2 FRNRAP. CDR3 length: 14 residues. CDR3 coding DNA: TGTGCTAGTGGTTTGACTACAGGGGGCTATGGCTACACCTTC. Its translation is CASGLTTGGYGYTF.

This clonotype was observed at least ten times. This chain uses TRBV6-6 with TRBJ2-1; 11 bases are a match to TRBD2. V lost 2 bases and J lost 2; bases outside the gene matches: 2. The CDR3 consists of 16 residues. The V gene's germline CDR1 is MNHNY and CDR2 SVGAGI (reference sequence). CDR3 sequence reads: CASSYTLAGAYNEQFF. Written as DNA, the CDR3 is TGTGCCAGCAGTTACACACTAGCGGGGGCCTACAATGAGCAGTTCTTC.

At least ten counts were recorded for this clonotype. V and J are TRBV7-2 and TRBJ2-1, with D perhaps TRBD1 or TRBD2 (5 bases each). V dropped 4 bases and J dropped 5 bases, with 15 bases sitting between them. CDR1 and CDR2 from the germline V gene are SGHTA and FQGNSA. The CDR3 extends over 15 amino acids. The CDR3 nucleotides read TGTGCCAGCAGCTACTCCGGGACCCTGGACAATGAGCAGTTCTTC. Protein product: CASSYSGTLDNEQFF.